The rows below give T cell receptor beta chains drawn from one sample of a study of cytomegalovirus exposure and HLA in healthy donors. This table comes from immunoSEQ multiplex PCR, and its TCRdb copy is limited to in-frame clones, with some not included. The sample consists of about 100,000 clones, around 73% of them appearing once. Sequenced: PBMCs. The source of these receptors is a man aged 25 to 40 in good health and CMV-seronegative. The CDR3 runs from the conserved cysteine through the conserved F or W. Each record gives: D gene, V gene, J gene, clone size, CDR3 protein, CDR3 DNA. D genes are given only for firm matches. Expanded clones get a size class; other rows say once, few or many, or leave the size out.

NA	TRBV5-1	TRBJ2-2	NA	CASSLDIGRGVTGELFF	TGCGCCAGCAGCTTGGATATCGGCAGGGGTGTTACCGGGGAGCTGTTTTTT
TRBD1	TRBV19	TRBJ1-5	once	CASTPTGIQPQHF	TGTGCCAGTACGCCGACAGGGATTCAGCCCCAGCATTTT
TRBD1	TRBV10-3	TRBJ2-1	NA	CAISEPGQGGHEQFF	TGTGCCATCAGTGAACCGGGACAGGGCGGGCATGAGCAGTTCTTC
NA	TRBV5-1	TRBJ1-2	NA	CASSPSTINYGYTF	TGCGCCAGCAGCCCCTCTACCATTAACTATGGCTACACCTTC
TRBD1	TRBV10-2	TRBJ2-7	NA	CASVSGQSYEQYF	TGCGCCAGCGTCTCGGGACAGAGCTACGAGCAGTACTTC
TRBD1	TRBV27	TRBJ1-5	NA	CASRAFGTVNQPQHF	TGTGCCAGCAGGGCTTTTGGGACAGTTAATCAGCCCCAGCATTTT
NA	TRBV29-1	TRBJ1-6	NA	CSAKTDYNSPLHF	TGCAGCGCAAAGACAGACTATAATTCACCCCTCCACTTT
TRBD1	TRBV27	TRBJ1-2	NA	CASSAIQGFGYTF	TGTGCCAGCAGCGCGATACAGGGGTTCGGCTACACCTTC
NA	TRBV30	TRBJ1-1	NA	CAWIRGQGRAFF	TGTGCCTGGATTAGGGGTCAGGGGAGAGCTTTCTTT
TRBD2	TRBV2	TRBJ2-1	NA	CASSPGGGRAARQFF	TGTGCCAGCAGCCCCGGGGGAGGGAGGGCGGCTCGTCAGTTCTTC
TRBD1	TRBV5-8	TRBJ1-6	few	CASSLVTGGNSPLHF	TGTGCCAGCAGCTTGGTAACAGGGGGAAATTCACCCCTCCACTTT
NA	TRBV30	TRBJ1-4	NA	CACNPGNTNEKLFF	TGTGCCTGCAACCCAGGGAATACTAATGAAAAACTGTTTTTT
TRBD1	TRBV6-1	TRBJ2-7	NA	CASQNTVRTGEQYF	TGTGCCAGCCAAAACACAGTTAGGACAGGCGAGCAGTACTTC
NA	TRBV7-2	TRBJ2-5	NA	CASSPTGQQETQYF	TGTGCCAGCAGCCCGACAGGTCAACAAGAGACCCAGTACTTC
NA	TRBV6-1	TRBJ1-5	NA	CASSADGQNNQPQHF	TGTGCCAGCAGTGCAGACGGACAGAATAATCAGCCCCAGCATTTT
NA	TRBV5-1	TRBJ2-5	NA	CASSLSRGGETQYF	TGCGCCAGCAGCTTGAGCAGGGGTGGGGAGACCCAGTACTTC
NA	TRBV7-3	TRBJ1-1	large	CASSLTRNTEAFF	TGTGCCAGCAGCTTAACCAGGAACACTGAAGCTTTCTTT
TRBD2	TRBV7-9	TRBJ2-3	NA	CASALAGGTDTQYF	TGTGCCAGCGCTCTAGCGGGGGGCACAGATACGCAGTATTTT
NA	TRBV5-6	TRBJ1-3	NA	CASSLLETGNTIYF	TGTGCCAGCAGCTTGTTGGAGACTGGAAACACCATATATTTT
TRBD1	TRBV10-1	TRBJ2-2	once	CASSRDRDTGGLFF	TGCGCCAGCAGCCGGGACAGGGACACCGGGGGGCTGTTTTTT
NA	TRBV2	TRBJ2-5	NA	CASYGGFGETQYF	TGTGCCAGCTACGGAGGATTCGGCGAGACCCAGTACTTC
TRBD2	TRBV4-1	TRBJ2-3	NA	CASSQDSLAGRTDTQYF	TGCGCCAGCAGCCAAGATTCCCTAGCGGGGCGCACAGATACGCAGTATTTT
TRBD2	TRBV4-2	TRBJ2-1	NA	CASSQEGGGNYNEQFF	TGTGCCAGCAGCCAAGAAGGCGGGGGGAACTACAATGAGCAGTTCTTC
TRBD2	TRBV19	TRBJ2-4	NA	CASSLSGLKNIQYF	TGTGCCAGTAGTCTTAGCGGGCTGAAAAACATTCAGTACTTC
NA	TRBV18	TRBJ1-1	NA	CASSPEVDTEAFF	TGTGCCAGCTCACCAGAGGTAGACACTGAAGCTTTCTTT
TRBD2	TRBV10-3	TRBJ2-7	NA	CAIRNGLAGNYEQYF	TGTGCCATCAGGAACGGACTAGCGGGGAACTACGAGCAGTACTTC
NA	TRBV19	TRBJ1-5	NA	CASSIVRGGRRASNQPQHF	TGTGCCAGTAGCATAGTCCGGGGAGGCCGTCGGGCGAGCAATCAGCCCCAGCATTTT
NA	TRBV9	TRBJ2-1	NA	CASSVGGNSYNEQFF	TGTGCCAGCAGCGTAGGAGGGAACTCCTACAATGAGCAGTTCTTC
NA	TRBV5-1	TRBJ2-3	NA	CASTIQEGSDTQYF	TGCGCCAGCACTATACAGGAGGGCTCCGATACGCAGTATTTT
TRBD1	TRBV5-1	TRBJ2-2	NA	CASTGTGYDGTGELFF	TGCGCCAGCACCGGGACAGGGTATGATGGGACCGGGGAGCTGTTTTTT
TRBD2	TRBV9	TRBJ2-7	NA	CASSVGGGKYEQYF	TGTGCCAGCAGCGTAGGCGGGGGAAAATACGAGCAGTACTTC